This T cell receptor (beta chain) was identified during a study of post-analysis software for immune sequencing data. On the study more broadly: The study covered relapsing-remitting, secondary progressive and progressive-relapsing courses of multiple sclerosis. The study, taken as a whole, reports: Same-batch samples co-clustered strongly by F measure. Patients showed TRBV5-6, TRBV5-1 and TRBV20-1 among 4 or 5 TRBV segments more frequent than in controls. Normalized Chao1 diversity was significantly reduced in patients versus controls.

Comment on this clonotype: Antigen: not known.

The CDR3 runs to 17 residues. V lost 1 base, J lost 0 bases, and 15 bases lay in between. Germline V gene sequence: CDR1 SGHTA, CDR2 FQGNSA. TCR beta libraries were prepared from cDNA with unique molecular identifiers. It was from approximately 0.91 to 9.4 million T cells that some 470,000 cDNA molecules came. Via MiXCR, TCRdb re-called the PCR reads, giving one row per CDR3 protein. The repertoire holds more than 450,000 distinct CDR3 sequences, with 30% to 40% as singletons. The origin of this receptor is a girl aged 2 to 17 with multiple sclerosis. The chain is built from TRBV7-2 and TRBJ2-5; TRBD2 might be the D (6 bases). Sequenced: blood. The CDR3 reads CASSLGGASGNQETQYF. CDR3 DNA: TGTGCCAGCAGCTTAGGCGGGGCTAGTGGGAACCAAGAGACCCAGTACTTC.